Below are 23 T cell receptor beta chains sequenced from a single sample in a study of cytomegalovirus exposure and HLA in healthy donors. The PCR had 60 Vbeta and 13 Jbeta primers. Method: immunoSEQ multiplex PCR; TCRdb's copy keeps in-frame clones and lacks some. The sample carries 150,000 to 250,000 clones, about four fifths recorded once. Sequencing was done on a sample of PBMCs. These receptors were obtained from a girl aged 5-17 years in good health and CMV-seropositive.

This clone was seen a handful of times. The chain carries TRBV18 and TRBJ2-1; D perhaps matches TRBD2 (7 bases). Trimming pared 2 bases from V and 7 bases from J, leaving 12 bases between. The CDR3 has 14 residues. The germline V gene encodes CDR1 KGHSH and CDR2 LQKENI. The CDR3 sequence is CASSPVAGANEQFF. CDR3 nucleotide sequence: TGTGCCAGCTCACCAGTGGCGGGGGCGAATGAGCAGTTCTTC.

The genes are TRBV7-2 and TRBJ1-2, with 9 nucleotides matching TRBD1. The V and J ends lost 4 bases and 1 base, in that order; junction bases with no gene match: 7. Germline V lookup: CDR1 SGHTA, CDR2 FQGNSA. The CDR3 spans 16 residues. The CDR3, as DNA: TGTGCCAGCAGCTCAATACAGGGGGCGGGTAACTATGGCTACACCTTC. Its translation is CASSSIQGAGNYGYTF.

This rearrangement joins TRBV14 to TRBJ1-3, with D unclear. Germline CDR1 reads SGHDN; CDR2 reads FVKESK. The CDR3 spans 17 residues. With 4 bases removed from V and 1 base from J, the gap between germline ends came to 17 bases. The CDR3 is CASSPPRGILSGNTIYF. In DNA form, the CDR3 reads TGTGCCAGCAGCCCTCCGCGGGGAATACTTTCTGGAAACACCATATATTTT. Looking up the rest from reference TRBV14 and TRBJ1-3 gives the full variable domain: EAGVTQFPSHSVIEKGQTVTLRCDPISGHDNLYWYRRVMGKEIKFLLHFVKESKQDESGMPNNRFLAERTGGTYSTLKVQPAELEDSGVYFCASSPPRGILSGNTIYFGEGSWLTVV.

This clone was counted between two and nine times. An end of the junction does not agree with germline; a read error may underlie this. The chain joins TRBV7-9 to TRBJ2-6, with TRBD1 identical over 7 bases. Germline V CDR1 and CDR2: SEHNR, FQNEAQ (reference sequence). CDR3 length: 17 amino acids. The CDR3 DNA reads TGTTCCAGCAGCTTAAAGACAGGGTCCTCTGGGGCCAACGTCCTGACTTTC. Protein: CSSSLKTGSSGANVLTF.

The chain combines TRBV19 with TRBJ2-1; TRBD1 agrees at 9 bases. This CDR3 is built from 14 residues. The V gene end was trimmed by 3 bases and the J gene end by 9 bases; junction bases not matched to a gene: 6. The germline CDR1 and CDR2 sequences are LNHDA and SQIVND (reference sequence). CDR3 in DNA: TGTGCCAGTAGTATTACCGGGACAGGGAGTGAGCAGTTCTTC. Amino acid sequence: CASSITGTGSEQFF.

V usage is TRBV7-2 and J usage is TRBJ1-2; a possible D gene is TRBD1 (6 bases). Trimming removed 5 bases from V and 2 bases from J, with 18 bases in between. In germline, CDR1 is SGHTA, CDR2 FQGNSA. This CDR3 contains 16 residues. Here the CDR3 DNA reads TGTGCCAGCAGCCCAAGATTGGGCCAGGGGAACTATGGCTACACCTTC. Amino acid sequence: CASSPRLGQGNYGYTF.

The chain links TRBV10-3 to TRBJ2-1; 12 nucleotides agree with TRBD2. The CDR3 has 16 amino acids. Germline CDR1 reads ENHRY; CDR2 reads SYGVKD. J was trimmed by 7 bases and V by 6 bases; bases with no gene match: 10. This chain's CDR3 is CAISRLAGALRNEQFF. CDR3 bases: TGTGCCATCAGCCGACTAGCGGGGGCCCTAAGAAATGAGCAGTTCTTC.

The CDR3 region is CATSREPDSPLHF. The DNA of the CDR3 is TGTGCCACCAGCAGAGAGCCGGATTCACCCCTCCACTTT. The rearrangement links TRBV15 to TRBJ1-6; D gene unclear. V was trimmed by 0 bases and J by 8 bases, leaving 5 bases between them. Germline V gene data show CDR1 as LNHNV and CDR2 as YYDKDF (reference sequence). The CDR3 runs 13 residues.

The rearrangement links TRBV5-1 to TRBJ2-7; 8 bases match TRBD2. Germline CDR1 and CDR2: SGHRS and YFSETQ. The CDR3 length is 14 residues. V shed 3 bases and J 7 bases; nucleotides not matched to a gene: 9. The CDR3, as DNA: TGCGCCAGCAGCTCCGGGGGGGCTTCGGGGGAGCAGTACTTC. It yields the protein CASSSGGASGEQYF.

This chain links TRBV10-2 with TRBJ1-5; D remains ambiguous. The germline V gene encodes CDR1 WSHSY and CDR2 SAAADI. V was trimmed by 5 bases and J by 2 bases, leaving 7 bases between them. The CDR3 spans 13 residues. The CDR3 bases are TGCGCCAGCAGTAAGCGACGCAATCAGCCCCAGCATTTT. This translates into CASSKRRNQPQHF.

The chain is built from TRBV27 and TRBJ1-6; the match to TRBD1 covers 8 bases. The germline V gene encodes CDR1 MNHEY and CDR2 SMNVEV (reference sequence). The CDR3 is 15 amino acids. Trimming removed 6 bases from V and 2 bases from J; junction bases left unmatched: 3. The DNA for the CDR3 is TGTGCCAGCAGCACACAGGGGGCCTATAATTCACCCCTCCACTTT. Its translation is CASSTQGAYNSPLHF.

The chain combines TRBV12-5 with TRBJ1-2; 8 bases are shared with TRBD1. The trim removed 5 bases at V and 8 bases at J, leaving 7 bases unmatched. CDR1 LGHNT and CDR2 FRNRAP come from the germline V gene. The CDR3 consists of 13 residues. CDR3 nucleotide sequence: TGTGCTAGTGGTGCGACAGGGGAGGGAGGCTACACCTTC. Translation: CASGATGEGGYTF.

CDR3 in DNA: TGTGCCAGCAGCTTGGTGTCGGGAAGCCAGCCCCAGCATTTT. Protein product: CASSLVSGSQPQHF. The V and J genes are TRBV5-6 and TRBJ1-5; D is undetermined. In germline, CDR1 is SGHDT, CDR2 YYEEEE. This CDR3 region has 14 residues. Trimming left V 0 bases short and J 7 bases short, with 11 bases between.

The chain has TRBV13 and TRBJ2-3; no clear D gene. Germline lookup yields CDR1 PRHDT and CDR2 FYEKMQ (reference sequence). The CDR3 contains 11 residues. V dropped 5 bases and J dropped 8 bases, with 8 bases sitting between them. For the CDR3, the DNA is TGTGCCAGCAGCACGAAGAGTACGCAGTATTTT. As protein: CASSTKSTQYF.

This sequence joins TRBV6-5 and TRBJ2-5; 9 nucleotides line up with TRBD2. Germline loops: CDR1 MNHEY, CDR2 SVGAGI. J gave up 6 bases and V 6 bases, and 8 bases lay outside the gene matches. The length of the CDR3 is 14 residues. The CDR3 is CASRDNSGGQTQYF. The CDR3 bases are TGTGCCAGCAGAGACAATAGCGGGGGTCAGACCCAGTACTTC.

This rearrangement joins TRBV25-1 to TRBJ2-3; 7 bases are shared with TRBD2. The CDR3 covers 15 residues. Germline CDR1 is MGHDK and CDR2 is SYGVNS. The V and J ends lost 5 bases and 2 bases, in that order; junction bases with no gene match: 7. DNA for the CDR3: TGTGCCAGCAGTAGGCCTAGCGGATTCACAGATACGCAGTATTTT. Its protein is CASSRPSGFTDTQYF.

The chain joins TRBV19 to TRBJ1-2, with D perhaps TRBD1 (6 bases). V was shortened by 7 bases and J by 7 bases, with 13 bases between the two germline ends. CDR1 LNHDA and CDR2 SQIVND come from the germline V gene (reference sequence). The CDR3 consists of 12 residues. In nucleotides, the CDR3 is TGTGCCAGTAAGACTAACAGGGTTGGCTACACCTTC. It translates to CASKTNRVGYTF.

V and J are TRBV4-3 and TRBJ2-7, with 9 bases matching TRBD1. CDR1 and CDR2 from the germline V gene are LGHNA and YSLEER. The CDR3 is 15 residues long. V shed 4 bases and J 6 bases; nucleotides not matched to a gene: 10. DNA for the CDR3: TGCGCCAGCAGCCGGGGGACCAGGGACAGGGTCGAGCAGTACTTC. Translation gives CASSRGTRDRVEQYF.

The chain couples TRBV5-1 to TRBJ1-3; D is perhaps TRBD1 (5 bases). Germline assignment: CDR1 SGHRS and CDR2 YFSETQ. V gave up 0 bases and J gave up 4 bases, with 5 bases separating them. The CDR3 is 13 residues long. The CDR3 loop reads CASSLGQGNTIYF. The CDR3 region has the DNA TGCGCCAGCAGCTTGGGACAGGGAAACACCATATATTTT.

The rearrangement links TRBV19 to TRBJ2-7; TRBD2 matches at 8 bases. Losses at the gene ends were 3 bases for V and 3 bases for J; bases not matched to a gene: 7. CDR1 LNHDA and CDR2 SQIVND come from the germline V gene (reference sequence). The CDR3 is 15 amino acids. The CDR3 region is CASSMLASGFYEQYF. The CDR3 nucleotides are TGTGCCAGTAGTATGTTGGCTAGCGGGTTCTACGAGCAGTACTTC.

This chain connects TRBV4-3 to TRBJ1-1; 11 nucleotides line up with TRBD1. From germline, CDR1 is LGHNA and CDR2 YSLEER. CDR3 length: 14 residues. The ends lost 4 bases at V and 5 bases at J; junction bases unmatched: 3. CDR3 loop: CASSPDRGRTEAFF. The CDR3 DNA follows: TGCGCCAGCAGCCCGGACAGGGGGCGGACTGAAGCTTTCTTT.

The rearrangement uses TRBV29-1 and TRBJ2-3; maybe TRBD2 (5 bases). The CDR3 covers 17 residues. Germline CDR1 reads SQVTM; CDR2 reads ANQGSEA. V was trimmed by 3 bases and J by 2 bases, leaving 21 bases between them. CDR3 loop: CSVERPRGAEFTDTQYF. CDR3 nucleotide sequence: TGCAGCGTTGAGAGACCTCGGGGTGCGGAATTCACAGATACGCAGTATTTT.

The chain links TRBV2 to TRBJ1-6; possible D gene TRBD1, 6 bases. CDR1 is SNHLY and CDR2 is FYNNEI in the germline V gene. This CDR3 comprises 14 residues. V was cut by 7 bases and J by 10 bases, with 17 bases left in between. The CDR3 loop is CASKAGEVRSPLHF. The CDR3 nucleotides are TGTGCCAGCAAGGCAGGGGAAGTTAGGTCACCCCTCCACTTT.